The entry below gives a single T cell receptor beta chain sequence along with its context. V was cut by 3 bases and J by 3 bases, with 12 bases left in between. The CDR3 spans 15 residues. Germline V lookup: CDR1 MDHEN, CDR2 SYDVKM. The use of a sample-barcoded 5' primer and a J-beta primer mix characterized a second PCR of roughly 6 to 11 cycles. All cDNA molecules were each tagged by a template-switch adaptor with 12 random nucleotides. From the 5' RACE reads, TCRdb called clonotypes with MiXCR, one entry per CDR3 protein. The table lists about 1,400,000 distinct CDR3 sequences, roughly 60% of them singletons. Samples each yielded at least 5.5 micrograms of total RNA. The record originates from a study of blood T cells in healthy people across ages.

V usage is TRBV28 and J usage is TRBJ1-5, with unresolved D. The sample taken for sequencing was blood. The sequence derives from a man aged 18 to 29 in good health. The CDR3 sequence: CASSLVRPYNQPQHF. For the CDR3, the DNA is TGTGCCAGCAGTTTGGTACGGCCCTACAATCAGCCCCAGCATTTT. Full variable domain (remainder filled in from reference TRBV28 and TRBJ1-5): DVKVTQSSRYLVKRTGEKVFLECVQDMDHENMFWYRQDPGLGLRLIYFSYDVKMKEKGDIPEGYSVSREKKERFSLILESASTNQTSMYLCASSLVRPYNQPQHFGDGTRLSIL.